This entry describes one TCR beta chain. V lost 2 bases to trimming and J lost 0 bases, with 10 bases between them. There are 15 residues in the CDR3. Germline V gene data show CDR1 as SGHRS and CDR2 as YFSETQ. This record comes from a study of blood T cell repertoires in COVID-19. Turning to the study itself: Sources were T cells, B-cell-depleted T cells, or PBMCs; the material itself was cDNA or gDNA.

The repertoire was sequenced with immunoSEQ multiplex PCR; TCRdb's copy has only in-frame clones and lacks some. Altogether tens of thousands of clones are present, about 90% being singletons, with the ten largest covering about 5.1%. The source of this sequence is a man aged 80 or over in a cohort sampled during active COVID-19. What was sequenced was peripheral blood. The chain has TRBV5-1 and TRBJ2-3; D is uncertain. This CDR3 reads CASSFAHKSTDTQYF. DNA for the CDR3: TGCGCCAGCAGCTTCGCGCATAAGAGCACAGATACGCAGTATTTT.